This T cell receptor beta chain came from a study of blood T cell repertoires in COVID-19. Across the study: Samples representing acute and convalescent COVID-19 were sourced from the United States, Italy and Spain.

This clone was counted many times. Study processing details: How many nucleated cells were present was estimated from reference gene primer amplification. TCRdb's table, derived via immunoSEQ multiplex PCR, lists solely in-frame clones and lacks some. D and trimming were read from the DNA, whereas the V and J calls and clone size are those reported in that table. The sample yields a few hundred thousand clones, roughly 90% seen once. Everyone who took part was roughly 18 to 89 years old, and they came from 24 US areas. Cohort 3 recovered donors had two negative PCRs, clearance, or symptom resolution. CDR3 length equals 16 residues. V was pared by 3 bases and J by 10 bases, with 13 bases of the junction left unmatched. Germline V lookup: CDR1 SEHNR, CDR2 FQNEAQ (reference sequence).

Sequenced: PBMCs or T cells enriched from blood (not recorded which). The genes are TRBV7-9 and TRBJ2-1; the match to TRBD2 covers 9 bases. This clonotype was sampled from a woman under 40 who had recovered from COVID-19. The CDR3 loop reads CASSFDSLAGRREQFF. The CDR3 DNA is TGTGCCAGCAGCTTCGATTCGCTAGCGGGGCGACGGGAGCAGTTCTTC. Filled out from reference TRBV7-9 and TRBJ2-1, the complete variable domain reads DTGVSQNPRHKITKRGQNVTFRCDPISEHNRLYWYRQTLGQGPEFLTYFQNEAQLEKSRLLSDRFSAERPKGSFSTLEIQRTEQGDSAMYLCASSFDSLAGRREQFFGPGTRLTVL.